The next 20 T cell receptor beta chains were all read from a single sample in a study of T cell responses to AZD1222 COVID-19 vaccine. Libraries were prepared by immunoSEQ multiplex PCR; TCRdb keeps only in-frame clonotypes and omits some of them. The sample has tens of thousands of clones; 80% to 90% are singletons. This specimen consisted of peripheral blood, obtained 28 days after the second AZD1222 dose. The receptors come from an adult who received the AZD1222 COVID-19 vaccine.

This rearrangement joins TRBV6-2 or TRBV6-3 to TRBJ2-1, with 7 bases fitting TRBD2. The CDR3 is made up of 18 amino acids. Germline V gives CDR1 MNHEY, CDR2 SVGEGT. J gave up 7 bases and V 7 bases, and 22 bases lay outside the gene matches. CDR3 amino acids: CASTPAGSGSPWGNEQFF. The CDR3 DNA follows: TGTGCCAGCACCCCGGCTGGTAGCGGGTCCCCTTGGGGAAATGAGCAGTTCTTC.

This CDR3 is CASSSSARENSPLHF. CDR3 sequence (DNA): TGCGCCAGCAGCTCCTCCGCTCGGGAAAATTCACCCCTCCACTTT. The chain has TRBV5-1 and TRBJ1-6, with no clear D. CDR3 length: 15 residues. Germline V lookup: CDR1 SGHRS, CDR2 YFSETQ. V was pared by 3 bases and J by 7 bases, with 14 bases between. Full variable domain (remainder filled in from reference TRBV5-1 and TRBJ1-6): KAGVTQTPRYLIKTRGQQVTLSCSPISGHRSVSWYQQTPGQGLQFLFEYFSETQRNKGNFPGRFSGRQFSNSRSEMNVSTLELGDSALYLCASSSSARENSPLHFGNGTRLTVT.

For the CDR3, the DNA is TGTGCCAGCAGCCAGACCGGGACAAAGAACACTGAAGCTTTCTTT. This gives the protein CASSQTGTKNTEAFF. V and J are TRBV4-2 and TRBJ1-1; TRBD1 might be the D (6 bases). Trimming left V 3 bases short and J 1 base short, with 12 bases between. The CDR3 is 15 amino acids. Germline lookup yields CDR1 LGHNA and CDR2 YNFKEQ.

V gene TRBV5-5 combines with J gene TRBJ1-1; possible D gene TRBD1, 5 bases. Germline V CDR1 and CDR2: SGHKS, YYEKEE (reference sequence). The CDR3 sequence is 15 residues long. Trimming cost V 0 bases and J 4 bases, with 13 bases left between them. The CDR3 spells CASSLAGTSGTEAFF. The DNA of the CDR3 is TGTGCCAGCAGCTTGGCAGGGACTAGCGGCACTGAAGCTTTCTTT.

This sequence joins TRBV4-1 and TRBJ2-1; 16 bases align to TRBD2. J lost 15 bases, V lost 1 base, and 9 bases had no gene match. Germline V CDR1 and CDR2: MGHRA, YSYEKL. The CDR3 is 16 residues long. The CDR3 protein is CASSQVVGLAGGGRFF. The CDR3, as DNA: TGCGCCAGCAGCCAAGTTGTGGGACTAGCGGGAGGGGGGCGGTTCTTC.

This clone was found a few times. This rearrangement joins TRBV27 to TRBJ1-5; 7 bases map to TRBD1. V shed 2 bases and J 1 base; nucleotides not matched to a gene: 2. Germline CDR1 is MNHEY and CDR2 is SMNVEV (reference sequence). The CDR3 runs 15 residues. CDR3 coding DNA: TGTGCCAGCAGTTTACAGGGGGAAAGCAATCAGCCCCAGCATTTT. Amino acid sequence: CASSLQGESNQPQHF.

This chain connects TRBV9 to TRBJ1-1, with 8 bases fitting TRBD1. The V gene's germline CDR1 is SGDLS and CDR2 YYNGEE. V dropped 2 bases and J dropped 7; count of bases not matched to a gene: 4. This CDR3 region has 13 residues. CDR3 nucleotide sequence: TGTGCCAGCAGCGTGACAGGGGTGGGTGAAGCTTTCTTT. Encoded protein: CASSVTGVGEAFF.

The chain joins TRBV27 to TRBJ1-3; 7 bases map to TRBD1. Germline CDR1 MNHEY, CDR2 SMNVEV (reference sequence). The CDR3 is 16 amino acids. V gave up 3 bases and J gave up 4 bases; unmatched junction bases: 9. Here the CDR3 DNA reads TGTGCCAGCAGTTTGATCGCAGGGGGTTCGGGAAACACCATATATTTT. It translates to CASSLIAGGSGNTIYF.

In this sample, this clone turned up a few times. DNA for the CDR3: TGCAGCGTTTTAGGGGGGGAGAAACGGACAGATACGCAGTATTTT. It is translated as CSVLGGEKRTDTQYF. The V and J genes are TRBV29-1 and TRBJ2-3; the D gene is possibly TRBD2 (7 bases). From germline, CDR1 is SQVTM and CDR2 ANQGSEA. The V end was cut by 5 bases, the J end by 3 bases, with 18 bases between. The CDR3 totals 15 residues.

CDR3 coding DNA: TGTGCCAGCAGCTCCGGAGGGCTTCGGAATGAGCAGTTCTTC. Translation gives CASSSGGLRNEQFF. The chain joins TRBV5-6 to TRBJ2-1; D may be TRBD2 (6 bases). The V gene lost 3 bases and the J gene lost 7 bases, with 14 bases spanning the gap. This CDR3 spans 14 amino acids. Germline CDR1 SGHDT, CDR2 YYEEEE.

The rearrangement joins TRBV28 to TRBJ2-1; 9 nucleotides align to TRBD2. This CDR3 contains 17 residues. Germline CDR1 reads MDHEN; CDR2 reads SYDVKM. V shed 4 bases, J shed 7 bases, and the junction held 14 bases outside the gene matches. The CDR3 nucleotides are TGTGCCAGCAGTTCCCCCGCGAGCGGGAGGTTTGGGAATGAGCAGTTCTTC. Residues: CASSSPASGRFGNEQFF.

The chain has TRBV27 and TRBJ1-1; a weak D match, TRBD1 (6 bases). CDR1 MNHEY and CDR2 SMNVEV come from the germline V gene (reference sequence). The CDR3 extends over 15 amino acids. V gave up 2 bases and J gave up 4 bases, with 14 bases separating them. The CDR3 is CASSLLDRRRTEAFF. In DNA form, the CDR3 reads TGTGCCAGCAGTTTACTCGACAGGAGACGCACTGAAGCTTTCTTT.

A single count supports this clone. J is TRBJ1-2 and V is TRBV7-9, with D unresolved. V shed 1 base and J shed 3 bases, with 9 bases lying between them. The CDR3 has 14 amino acids. Germline values: CDR1 SEHNR, CDR2 FQNEAQ (reference sequence). The DNA for the CDR3 is TGTGCCAGCAGCTTAGGGGGTGGAGACTATGGCTACACCTTC. Protein: CASSLGGGDYGYTF.

This clone is a singleton in its sample. The rearrangement uses TRBV28 and TRBJ1-5; D unclear. Germline lookup yields CDR1 MDHEN and CDR2 SYDVKM. The CDR3 totals 11 residues. With 3 bases removed from V and 6 bases from J, the gap between germline ends came to 3 bases. In DNA, the CDR3 is TGTGCCAGCAGTTTTCGTCAGCCCCAGCATTTT. This translates into CASSFRQPQHF. Full variable domain (missing parts from reference TRBV28 and TRBJ1-5): DVKVTQSSRYLVKRTGEKVFLECVQDMDHENMFWYRQDPGLGLRLIYFSYDVKMKEKGDIPEGYSVSREKKERFSLILESASTNQTSMYLCASSFRQPQHFGDGTRLSIL.

The chain uses TRBV7-2 and TRBJ2-3; D may be TRBD1 (6 bases). This CDR3 has 13 residues. V was pared by 6 bases and J by 6 bases, with 13 bases between. CDR1 and CDR2 from the germline V gene are SGHTA and FQGNSA. Here the CDR3 reads CASSPRTADTQYF. CDR3 nucleotide sequence: TGTGCCAGCAGTCCCAGGACAGCCGATACGCAGTATTTT. Full variable domain (missing parts from reference TRBV7-2 and TRBJ2-3): GAGVSQSPSNKVTEKGKDVELRCDPISGHTALYWYRQSLGQGLEFLIYFQGNSAPDKSGLPSDRFSAERTGGSVSTLTIQRTQQEDSAVYLCASSPRTADTQYFGPGTRLTVL.

The genes are TRBV3-1 (or the pseudogene TRBV3-2) and TRBJ2-1; 10 bases match TRBD1. CDR1 is LGHDT and CDR2 is YNNKEL in the germline V gene (reference sequence). With 4 bases clipped from V and 6 bases from J, the junction kept 3 bases outside the gene matches. The CDR3 covers 14 residues. The CDR3 coding sequence is TGTGCCAGCAGCCGACAGGGGGCTGGCAATGAGCAGTTCTTC. It yields the protein CASSRQGAGNEQFF.

The rearrangement uses TRBV7-3 and TRBJ2-1; the match to TRBD2 covers 16 bases. J was trimmed by 9 bases and V by 4 bases; bases with no gene match: 6. This CDR3 comprises 16 residues. Germline CDR1 SGHTA, CDR2 FQGTGA. CDR3 coding DNA: TGTGCCAGCAGCTCCGGGACTAGCGGGGGGGCGTCTGAGCAGTTCTTC. It codes for CASSSGTSGGASEQFF.

The V gene is TRBV24-1, the J gene TRBJ2-5, with 8 bases that match TRBD2. Unmatched junction bases numbered 6, after V lost 4 bases and J lost 3 bases. This CDR3 is 15 amino acids long. From germline, CDR1 is KGHDR and CDR2 SFDVKD. CDR3 bases: TGTGCCACCAGTGAATCGGGACTAGAAAAAGAGACCCAGTACTTC. Translating gives CATSESGLEKETQYF.

The chain joins TRBV4-2 to TRBJ1-2; TRBD1 is a possible D gene (5 bases). CDR3 length: 14 residues. Germline V gives CDR1 LGHNA, CDR2 YNFKEQ. With 4 bases removed from V and 2 bases from J, the gap between germline ends came to 11 bases. DNA for the CDR3: TGTGCCAGCAGCCGGGACGGGGGGAACTATGGCTACACCTTC. Amino acids: CASSRDGGNYGYTF.

V gene TRBV19 combines with J gene TRBJ1-5, with 9 bases that match TRBD1. The CDR3 is 20 residues long. J lost 4 bases, V lost 9 bases, and 25 bases had no gene match. Germline CDR1 and CDR2: LNHDA and SQIVND (reference sequence). CDR3 DNA sequence: TGTGCCAGCAGACCGGGACAGGGCTTTCGAGTTGCCTTAAGGAATCAGCCCCAGCATTTT. Its translation is CASRPGQGFRVALRNQPQHF. Complete variable domain (other parts from reference TRBV19 and TRBJ1-5): DGGITQSPKYLFRKEGQNVTLSCEQNLNHDAMYWYRQDPGQGLRLIYYSQIVNDFQKGDIAEGYSVSREKKESFPLTVTSAQKNPTAFYLCASRPGQGFRVALRNQPQHFGDGTRLSIL.